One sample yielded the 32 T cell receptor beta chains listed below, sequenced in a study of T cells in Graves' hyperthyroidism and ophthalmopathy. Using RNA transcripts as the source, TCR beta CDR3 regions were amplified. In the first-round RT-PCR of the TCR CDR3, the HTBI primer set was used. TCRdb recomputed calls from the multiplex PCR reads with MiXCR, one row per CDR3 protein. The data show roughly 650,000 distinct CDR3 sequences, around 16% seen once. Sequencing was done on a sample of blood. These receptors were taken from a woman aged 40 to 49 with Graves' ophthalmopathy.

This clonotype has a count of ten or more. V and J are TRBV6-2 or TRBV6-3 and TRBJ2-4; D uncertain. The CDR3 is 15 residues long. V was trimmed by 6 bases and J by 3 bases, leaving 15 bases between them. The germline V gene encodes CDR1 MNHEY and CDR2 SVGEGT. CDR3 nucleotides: TGTGCCAGCAGACTCTACGGAGAAAACAAAAACATTCAGTACTTC. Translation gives CASRLYGENKNIQYF.

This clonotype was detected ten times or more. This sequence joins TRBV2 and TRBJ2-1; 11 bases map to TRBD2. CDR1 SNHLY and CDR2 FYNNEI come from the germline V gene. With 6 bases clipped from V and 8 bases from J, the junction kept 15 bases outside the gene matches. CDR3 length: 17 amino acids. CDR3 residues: CASRVQDLAGGGDEQFF. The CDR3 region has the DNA TGTGCCAGCAGAGTGCAAGATCTAGCGGGGGGCGGGGATGAGCAGTTCTTC.

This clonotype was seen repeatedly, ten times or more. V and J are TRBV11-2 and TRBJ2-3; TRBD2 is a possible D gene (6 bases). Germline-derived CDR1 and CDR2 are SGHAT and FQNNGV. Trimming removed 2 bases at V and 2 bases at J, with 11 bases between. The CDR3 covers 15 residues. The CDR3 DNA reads TGTGCCAGCAGCTTAACGCGGGGACTCACAGATACGCAGTATTTT. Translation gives CASSLTRGLTDTQYF. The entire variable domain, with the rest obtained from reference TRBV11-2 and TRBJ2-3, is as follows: EAGVAQSPRYKIIEKRQSVAFWCNPISGHATLYWYQQILGQGPKLLIQFQNNGVVDDSQLPKDRFSAERLKGVDSTLKIQPAKLEDSAVYLCASSLTRGLTDTQYFGPGTRLTVL.

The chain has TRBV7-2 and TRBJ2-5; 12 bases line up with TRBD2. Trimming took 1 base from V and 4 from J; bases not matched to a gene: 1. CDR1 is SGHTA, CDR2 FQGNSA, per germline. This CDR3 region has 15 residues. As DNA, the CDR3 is TGTGCCAGCAGCTTAGTGGGACTAGCGGGAGAGACCCAGTACTTC. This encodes CASSLVGLAGETQYF. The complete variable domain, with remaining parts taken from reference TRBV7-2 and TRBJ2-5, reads GAGVSQSPSNKVTEKGKDVELRCDPISGHTALYWYRQSLGQGLEFLIYFQGNSAPDKSGLPSDRFSAERTGGSVSTLTIQRTQQEDSAVYLCASSLVGLAGETQYFGPGTRLLVL.

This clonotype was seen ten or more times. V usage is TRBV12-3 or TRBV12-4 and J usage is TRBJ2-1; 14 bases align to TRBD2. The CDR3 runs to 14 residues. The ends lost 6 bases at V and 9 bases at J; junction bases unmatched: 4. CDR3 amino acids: CASRAGTSGGEQFF. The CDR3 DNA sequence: TGTGCCAGCAGAGCCGGGACTAGCGGGGGTGAGCAGTTCTTC.

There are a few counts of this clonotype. CDR3 in DNA: TGCGCCAGCAGCTATTACAACAATGAGCAGTTCTTC. Translation: CASSYYNNEQFF. The rearrangement joins TRBV5-1 to TRBJ2-1; D is unclear. The CDR3 totals 12 residues. V lost 3 bases and J lost 5, with 6 bases in between. Per germline, CDR1 SGHRS and CDR2 YFSETQ. The whole variable domain, remainder taken from reference TRBV5-1 and TRBJ2-1, is KAGVTQTPRYLIKTRGQQVTLSCSPISGHRSVSWYQQTPGQGLQFLFEYFSETQRNKGNFPGRFSGRQFSNSRSEMNVSTLELGDSALYLCASSYYNNEQFFGPGTRLTVL.

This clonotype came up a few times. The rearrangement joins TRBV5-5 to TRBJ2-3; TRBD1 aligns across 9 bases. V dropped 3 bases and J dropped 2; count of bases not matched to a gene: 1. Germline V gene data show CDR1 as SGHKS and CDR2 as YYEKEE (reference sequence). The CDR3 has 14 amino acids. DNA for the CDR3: TGTGCCAGCAGCTGGACAGGGGACACAGATACGCAGTATTTT. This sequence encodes CASSWTGDTDTQYF.

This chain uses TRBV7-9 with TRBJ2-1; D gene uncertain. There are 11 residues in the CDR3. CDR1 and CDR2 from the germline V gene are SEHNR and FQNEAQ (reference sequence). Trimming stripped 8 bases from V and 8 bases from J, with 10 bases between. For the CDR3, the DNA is TGTGCCAGCGTTAGGTACTATGAGCAGTTCTTC. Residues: CASVRYYEQFF.

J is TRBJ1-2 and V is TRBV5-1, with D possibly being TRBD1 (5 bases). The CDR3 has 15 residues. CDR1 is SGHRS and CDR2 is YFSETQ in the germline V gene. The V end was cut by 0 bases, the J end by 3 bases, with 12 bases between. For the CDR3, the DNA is TGCGCCAGCAGCTTGGCCCCGGGGCTGGACTATGGCTACACCTTC. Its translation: CASSLAPGLDYGYTF.

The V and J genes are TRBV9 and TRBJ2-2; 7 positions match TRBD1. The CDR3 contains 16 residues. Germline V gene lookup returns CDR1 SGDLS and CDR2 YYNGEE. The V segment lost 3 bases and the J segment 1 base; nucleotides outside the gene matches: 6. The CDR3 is CASSGETGKNTGELFF. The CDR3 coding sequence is TGTGCCAGCAGCGGAGAGACAGGGAAGAACACCGGGGAGCTGTTTTTT. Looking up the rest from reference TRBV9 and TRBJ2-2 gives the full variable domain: DSGVTQTPKHLITATGQRVTLRCSPRSGDLSVYWYQQSLDQGLQFLIQYYNGEERAKGNILERFSAQQFPDLHSELNLSSLELGDSALYFCASSGETGKNTGELFFGEGSRLTVL.

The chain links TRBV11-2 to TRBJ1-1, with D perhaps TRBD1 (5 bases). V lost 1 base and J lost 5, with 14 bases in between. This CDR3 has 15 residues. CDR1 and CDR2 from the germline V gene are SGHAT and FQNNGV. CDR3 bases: TGTGCCAGCAGCTTAGGCTCAGGGCCGAGGACTGAAGCTTTCTTT. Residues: CASSLGSGPRTEAFF.

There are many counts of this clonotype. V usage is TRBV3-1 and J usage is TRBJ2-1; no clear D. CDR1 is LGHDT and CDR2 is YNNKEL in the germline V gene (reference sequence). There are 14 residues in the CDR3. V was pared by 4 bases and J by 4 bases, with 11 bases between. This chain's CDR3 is CASSPKLTYNEQFF. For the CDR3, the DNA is TGTGCCAGCAGCCCGAAACTCACTTACAATGAGCAGTTCTTC.

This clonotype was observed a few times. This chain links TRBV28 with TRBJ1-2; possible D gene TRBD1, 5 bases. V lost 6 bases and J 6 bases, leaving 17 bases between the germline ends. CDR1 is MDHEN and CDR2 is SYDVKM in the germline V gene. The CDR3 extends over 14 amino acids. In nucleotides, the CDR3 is TGTGCCAGCAGGGCCCCTGAATGGGGCGATGGCTACACCTTC. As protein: CASRAPEWGDGYTF.

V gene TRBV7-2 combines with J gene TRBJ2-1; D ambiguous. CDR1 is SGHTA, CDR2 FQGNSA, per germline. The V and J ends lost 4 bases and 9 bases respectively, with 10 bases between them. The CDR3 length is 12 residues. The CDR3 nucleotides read TGTGCCAGCAGCTCCTGGCCATTTGAGCAGTTCTTC. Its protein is CASSSWPFEQFF.

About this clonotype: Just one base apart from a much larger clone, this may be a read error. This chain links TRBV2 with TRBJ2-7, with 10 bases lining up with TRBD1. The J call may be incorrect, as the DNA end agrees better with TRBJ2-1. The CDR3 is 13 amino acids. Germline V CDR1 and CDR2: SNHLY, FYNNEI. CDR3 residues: CATRQGAEYEQFF. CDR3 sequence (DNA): TGTGCCACCCGACAGGGGGCGGAGTACGAGCAGTTCTTC.

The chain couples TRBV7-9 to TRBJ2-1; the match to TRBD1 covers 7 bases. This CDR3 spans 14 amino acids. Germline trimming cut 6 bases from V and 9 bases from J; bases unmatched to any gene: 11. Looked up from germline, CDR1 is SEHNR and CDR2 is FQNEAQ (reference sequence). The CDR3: CASRFSSQGSEQFF. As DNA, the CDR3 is TGTGCCAGCAGGTTCAGCTCACAGGGGAGTGAGCAGTTCTTC. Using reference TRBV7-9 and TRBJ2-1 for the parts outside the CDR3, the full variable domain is DTGVSQNPRHKITKRGQNVTFRCDPISEHNRLYWYRQTLGQGPEFLTYFQNEAQLEKSRLLSDRFSAERPKGSFSTLEIQRTEQGDSAMYLCASRFSSQGSEQFFGPGTRLTVL.

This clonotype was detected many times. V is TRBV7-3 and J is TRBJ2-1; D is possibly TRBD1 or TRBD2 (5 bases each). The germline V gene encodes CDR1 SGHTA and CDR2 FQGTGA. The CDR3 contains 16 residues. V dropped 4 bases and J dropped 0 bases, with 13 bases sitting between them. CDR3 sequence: CASSSRGGSSYNEQFF. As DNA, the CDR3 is TGTGCCAGCAGCTCGAGGGGTGGGAGCTCCTACAATGAGCAGTTCTTC.

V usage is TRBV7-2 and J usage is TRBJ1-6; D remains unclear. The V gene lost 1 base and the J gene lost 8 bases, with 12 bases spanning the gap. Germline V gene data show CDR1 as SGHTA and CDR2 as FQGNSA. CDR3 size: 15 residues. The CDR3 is CASSLGLDGYSPLHF. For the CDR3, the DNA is TGTGCCAGCAGCTTAGGACTTGACGGGTATTCACCCCTCCACTTT.

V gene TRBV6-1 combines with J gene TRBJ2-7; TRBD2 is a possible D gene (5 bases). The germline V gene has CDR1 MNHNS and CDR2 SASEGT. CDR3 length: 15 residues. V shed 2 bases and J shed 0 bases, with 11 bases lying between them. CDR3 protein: CASSERAEASYEQYF. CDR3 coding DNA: TGTGCCAGCAGTGAAAGGGCGGAGGCCTCCTACGAGCAGTACTTC.

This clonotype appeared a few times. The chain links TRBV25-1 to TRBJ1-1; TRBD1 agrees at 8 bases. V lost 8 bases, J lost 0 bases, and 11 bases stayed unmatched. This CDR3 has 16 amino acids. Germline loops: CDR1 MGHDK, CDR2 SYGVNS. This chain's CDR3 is CASQGARGRMNTEAFF. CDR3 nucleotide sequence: TGTGCCAGCCAGGGGGCGAGGGGCAGAATGAACACTGAAGCTTTCTTT.

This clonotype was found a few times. DNA for the CDR3: TGTGCCAGTGGTCGACAGGGTACTGAAGCTTTCTTT. Its translation: CASGRQGTEAFF. The chain is built from TRBV2 and TRBJ1-1, with TRBD1 matching 7 bases. Trimming at V came to 9 bases and at J to 5 bases, leaving 6 bases not matched to a gene. CDR1 is SNHLY, CDR2 FYNNEI, per germline. CDR3 length: 12 residues.

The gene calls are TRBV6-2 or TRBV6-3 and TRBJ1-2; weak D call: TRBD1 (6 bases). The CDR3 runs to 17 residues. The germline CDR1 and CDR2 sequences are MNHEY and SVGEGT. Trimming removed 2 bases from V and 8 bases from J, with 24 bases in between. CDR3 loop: CASSYPGVLQGMRGYTF. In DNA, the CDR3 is TGTGCCAGCAGTTACCCGGGCGTCTTGCAGGGGATGAGGGGCTACACCTTC.

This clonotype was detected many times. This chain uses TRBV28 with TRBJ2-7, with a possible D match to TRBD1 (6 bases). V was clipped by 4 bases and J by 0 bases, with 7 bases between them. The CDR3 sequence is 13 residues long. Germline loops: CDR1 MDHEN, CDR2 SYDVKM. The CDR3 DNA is TGTGCCAGCAGTTCAGGGGACTCCTACGAGCAGTACTTC. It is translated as CASSSGDSYEQYF.

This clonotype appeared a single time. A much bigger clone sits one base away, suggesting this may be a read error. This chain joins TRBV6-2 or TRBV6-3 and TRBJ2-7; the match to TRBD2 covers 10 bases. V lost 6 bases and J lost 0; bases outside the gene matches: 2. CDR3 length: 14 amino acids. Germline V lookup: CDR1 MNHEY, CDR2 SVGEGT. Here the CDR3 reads CASRGTSDSYEQYF. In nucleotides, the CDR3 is TGTGCCAGCAGGGGGACTAGCGACTCCTACGAGCAGTACTTC.

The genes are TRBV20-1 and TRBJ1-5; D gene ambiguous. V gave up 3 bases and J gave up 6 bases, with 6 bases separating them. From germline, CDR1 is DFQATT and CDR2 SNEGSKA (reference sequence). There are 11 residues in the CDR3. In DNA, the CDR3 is TGCAGTGCTAGTTTTTGTCAGCCCCAGCATTTT. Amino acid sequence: CSASFCQPQHF.

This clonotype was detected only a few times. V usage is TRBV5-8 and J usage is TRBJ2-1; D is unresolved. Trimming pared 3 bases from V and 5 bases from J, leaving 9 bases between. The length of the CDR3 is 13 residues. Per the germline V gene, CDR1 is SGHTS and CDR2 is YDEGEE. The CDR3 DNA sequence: TGTGCCAGCAGCTCCGAGCGCGACAATGAGCAGTTCTTC. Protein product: CASSSERDNEQFF.

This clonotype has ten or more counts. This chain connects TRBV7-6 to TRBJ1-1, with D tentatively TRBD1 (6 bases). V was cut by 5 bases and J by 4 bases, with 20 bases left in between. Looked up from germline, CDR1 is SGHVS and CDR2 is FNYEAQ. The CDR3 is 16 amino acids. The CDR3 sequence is CASSQAGAQVTTEAFF. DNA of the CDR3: TGTGCCAGCAGCCAGGCGGGGGCCCAGGTAACCACTGAAGCTTTCTTT.

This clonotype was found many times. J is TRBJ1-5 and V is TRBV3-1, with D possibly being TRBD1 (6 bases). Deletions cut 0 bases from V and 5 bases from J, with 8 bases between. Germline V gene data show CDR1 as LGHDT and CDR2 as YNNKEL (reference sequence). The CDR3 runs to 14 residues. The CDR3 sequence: CASSQEGGDQPQHF. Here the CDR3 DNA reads TGTGCCAGCAGCCAAGAAGGGGGAGATCAGCCCCAGCATTTT.

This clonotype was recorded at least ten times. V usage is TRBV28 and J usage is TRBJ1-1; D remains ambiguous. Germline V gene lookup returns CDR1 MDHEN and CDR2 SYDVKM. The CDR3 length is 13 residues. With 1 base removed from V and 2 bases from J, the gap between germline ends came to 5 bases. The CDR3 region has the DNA TGTGCCAGCAGTTTATACATCAACACTGAAGCTTTCTTT. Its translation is CASSLYINTEAFF.

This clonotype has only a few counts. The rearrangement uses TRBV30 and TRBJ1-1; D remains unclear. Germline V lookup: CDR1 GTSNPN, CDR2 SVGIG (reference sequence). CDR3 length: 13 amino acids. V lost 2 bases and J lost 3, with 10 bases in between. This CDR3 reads CAWSRVEDTEAFF. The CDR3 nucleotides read TGTGCCTGGAGTAGGGTGGAAGACACTGAAGCTTTCTTT.

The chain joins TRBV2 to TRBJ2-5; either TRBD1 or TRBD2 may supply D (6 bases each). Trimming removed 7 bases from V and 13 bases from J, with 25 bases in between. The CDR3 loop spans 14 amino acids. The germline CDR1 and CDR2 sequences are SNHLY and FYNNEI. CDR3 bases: TGTGCCAGCAAAGGGAAGGTCGGGAGTTCCAGGGGGTACTTC. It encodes CASKGKVGSSRGYF.

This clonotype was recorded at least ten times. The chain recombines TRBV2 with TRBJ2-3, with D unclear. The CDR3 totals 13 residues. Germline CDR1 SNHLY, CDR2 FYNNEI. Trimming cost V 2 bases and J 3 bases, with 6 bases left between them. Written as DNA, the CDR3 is TGTGCCAGCAGTGAACCCGCTACAGATACGCAGTATTTT. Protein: CASSEPATDTQYF.